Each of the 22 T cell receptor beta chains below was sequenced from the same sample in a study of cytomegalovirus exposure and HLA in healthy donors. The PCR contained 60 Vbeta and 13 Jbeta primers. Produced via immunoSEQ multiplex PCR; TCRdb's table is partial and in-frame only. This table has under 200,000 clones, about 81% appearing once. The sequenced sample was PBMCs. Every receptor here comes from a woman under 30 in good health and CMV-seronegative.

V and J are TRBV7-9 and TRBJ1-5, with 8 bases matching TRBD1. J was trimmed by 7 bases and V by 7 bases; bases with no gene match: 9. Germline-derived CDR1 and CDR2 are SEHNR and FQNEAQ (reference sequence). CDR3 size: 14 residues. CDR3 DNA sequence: TGTGCCAGCACCTTGGGACAGGAAGGCCAGCCCCAGCATTTT. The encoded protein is CASTLGQEGQPQHF.

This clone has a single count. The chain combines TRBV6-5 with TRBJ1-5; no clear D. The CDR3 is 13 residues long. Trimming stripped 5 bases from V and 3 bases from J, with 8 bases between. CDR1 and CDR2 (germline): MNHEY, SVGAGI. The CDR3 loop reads CASSRDTNQPQHF. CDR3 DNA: TGTGCCAGCAGTCGAGACACCAATCAGCCCCAGCATTTT.

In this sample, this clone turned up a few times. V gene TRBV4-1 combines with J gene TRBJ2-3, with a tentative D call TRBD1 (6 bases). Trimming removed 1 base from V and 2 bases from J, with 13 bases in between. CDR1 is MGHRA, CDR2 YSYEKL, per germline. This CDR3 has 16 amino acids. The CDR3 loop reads CASSQGQAEPTDTQYF. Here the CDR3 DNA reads TGCGCCAGCAGCCAAGGACAGGCGGAACCCACAGATACGCAGTATTTT.

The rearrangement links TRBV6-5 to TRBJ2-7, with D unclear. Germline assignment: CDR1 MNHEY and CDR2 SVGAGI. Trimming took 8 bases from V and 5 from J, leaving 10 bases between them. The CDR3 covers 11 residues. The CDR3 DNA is TGTGCCAGCTTCTCGGGTGACGAGCAGTACTTC. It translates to CASFSGDEQYF.

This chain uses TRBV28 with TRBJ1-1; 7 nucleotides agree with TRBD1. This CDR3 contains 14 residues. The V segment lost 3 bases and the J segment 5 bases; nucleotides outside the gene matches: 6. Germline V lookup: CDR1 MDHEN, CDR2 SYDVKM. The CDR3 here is CASSFSRGRTEAFF. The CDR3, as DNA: TGTGCCAGCAGTTTCAGCAGGGGGAGGACTGAAGCTTTCTTT.

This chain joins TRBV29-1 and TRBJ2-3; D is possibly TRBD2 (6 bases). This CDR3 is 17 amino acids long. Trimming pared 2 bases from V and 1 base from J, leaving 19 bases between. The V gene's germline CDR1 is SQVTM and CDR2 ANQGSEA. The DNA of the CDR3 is TGCAGCGTTGAAAGGAGGGGATACGGCATCGGCACAGATACGCAGTATTTT. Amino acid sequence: CSVERRGYGIGTDTQYF.

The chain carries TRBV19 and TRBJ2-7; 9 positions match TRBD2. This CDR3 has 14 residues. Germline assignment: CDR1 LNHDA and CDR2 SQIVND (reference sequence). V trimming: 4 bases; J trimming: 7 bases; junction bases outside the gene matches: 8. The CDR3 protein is CASSSSGGRAEQYF. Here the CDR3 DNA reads TGTGCCAGTAGTAGTAGCGGGGGCCGGGCGGAGCAGTACTTC.

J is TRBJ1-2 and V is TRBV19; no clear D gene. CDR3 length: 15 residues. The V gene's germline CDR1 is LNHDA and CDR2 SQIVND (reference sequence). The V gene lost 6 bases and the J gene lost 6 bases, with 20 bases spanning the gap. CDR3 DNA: TGTGCCAGTAGCAAGTCGCACAGTCCACTTCATGGCTACACCTTC. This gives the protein CASSKSHSPLHGYTF.

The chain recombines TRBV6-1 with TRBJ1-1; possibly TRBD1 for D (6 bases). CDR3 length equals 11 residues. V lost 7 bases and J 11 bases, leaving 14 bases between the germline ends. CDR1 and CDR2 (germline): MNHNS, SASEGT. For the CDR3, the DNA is TGTGCCAGCATCGAGGGGGGGGACGCTTTCTTT. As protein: CASIEGGDAFF.

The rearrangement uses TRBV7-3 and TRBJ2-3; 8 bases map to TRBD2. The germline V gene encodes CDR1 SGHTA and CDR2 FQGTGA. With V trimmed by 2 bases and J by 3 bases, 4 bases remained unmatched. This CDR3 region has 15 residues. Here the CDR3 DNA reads TGTGCCAGCAGCTTATGGACTAGCAGTACAGATACGCAGTATTTT. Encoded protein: CASSLWTSSTDTQYF.

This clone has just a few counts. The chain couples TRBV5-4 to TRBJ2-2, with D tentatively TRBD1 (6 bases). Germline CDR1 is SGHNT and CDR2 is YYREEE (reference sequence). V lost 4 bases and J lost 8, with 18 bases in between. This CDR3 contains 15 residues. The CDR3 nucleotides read TGTGCCAGCAGCACCATGGACAGCCCCCGAGGGGAGCTGTTTTTT. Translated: CASSTMDSPRGELFF.

The CDR3 nucleotides are TGTGCCAGCAAGCGACAGGGTGTAACCGGGGAGCTGTTTTTT. Its protein is CASKRQGVTGELFF. J is TRBJ2-2 and V is TRBV27, with TRBD1 matching 7 bases. Germline lookup yields CDR1 MNHEY and CDR2 SMNVEV (reference sequence). The CDR3 runs 14 residues. Trimming took 7 bases from V and 5 from J; bases not matched to a gene: 7.

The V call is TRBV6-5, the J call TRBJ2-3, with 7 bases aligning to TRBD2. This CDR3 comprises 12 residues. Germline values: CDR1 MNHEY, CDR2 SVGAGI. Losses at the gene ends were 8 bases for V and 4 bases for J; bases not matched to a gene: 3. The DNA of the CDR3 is TGTGCCAGCTGGGGGGGTGCAGATACGCAGTATTTT. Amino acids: CASWGGADTQYF.

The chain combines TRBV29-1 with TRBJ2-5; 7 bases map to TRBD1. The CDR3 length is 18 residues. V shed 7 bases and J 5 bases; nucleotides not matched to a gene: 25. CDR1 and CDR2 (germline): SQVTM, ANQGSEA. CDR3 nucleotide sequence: TGCAGCGCCGCAACGAGAGACGTGGACAGGCCGCTGATTGAGACCCAGTACTTC. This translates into CSAATRDVDRPLIETQYF. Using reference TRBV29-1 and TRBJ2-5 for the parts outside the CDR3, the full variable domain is SAVISQKPSRDICQRGTSLTIQCQVDSQVTMMFWYRQQPGQSLTLIATANQGSEATYESGFVIDKFPISRPNLTFSTLTVSNMSPEDSSIYLCSAATRDVDRPLIETQYFGPGTRLLVL.

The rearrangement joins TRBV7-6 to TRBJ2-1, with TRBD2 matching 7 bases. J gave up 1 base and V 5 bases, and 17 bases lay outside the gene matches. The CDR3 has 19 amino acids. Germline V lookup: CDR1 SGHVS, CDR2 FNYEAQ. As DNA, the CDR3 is TGTGCCAGCAGCCGCCAAGCAGGGTTGGCGGGAGTGTCCTACAATGAGCAGTTCTTC. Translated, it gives CASSRQAGLAGVSYNEQFF.

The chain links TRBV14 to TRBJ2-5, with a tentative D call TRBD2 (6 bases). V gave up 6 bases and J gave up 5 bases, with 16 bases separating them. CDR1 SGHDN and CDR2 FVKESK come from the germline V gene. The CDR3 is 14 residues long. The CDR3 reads CASRSGTLAETQYF. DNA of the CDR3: TGTGCCAGCAGGTCCGGGACTCTTGCGGAGACCCAGTACTTC.

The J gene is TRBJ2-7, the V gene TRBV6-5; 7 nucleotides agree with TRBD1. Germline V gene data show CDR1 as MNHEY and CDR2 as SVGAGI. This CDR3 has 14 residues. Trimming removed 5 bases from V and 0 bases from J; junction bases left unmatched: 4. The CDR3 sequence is CASSPWTGSYEQYF. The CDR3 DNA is TGTGCCAGCAGTCCCTGGACAGGCTCCTACGAGCAGTACTTC.

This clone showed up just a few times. The CDR3 bases are TGTGCCAGCAGTGTTCTAGCGGGGGACCTCTACGAGCAGTACTTC. Residues: CASSVLAGDLYEQYF. The chain is built from TRBV6-1 and TRBJ2-7, with 10 bases fitting TRBD2. The germline CDR1 and CDR2 sequences are MNHNS and SASEGT. This CDR3 is 15 amino acids long. The junction had 6 bases not matched to a gene; V was cut back by 4 bases and J by 3 bases.

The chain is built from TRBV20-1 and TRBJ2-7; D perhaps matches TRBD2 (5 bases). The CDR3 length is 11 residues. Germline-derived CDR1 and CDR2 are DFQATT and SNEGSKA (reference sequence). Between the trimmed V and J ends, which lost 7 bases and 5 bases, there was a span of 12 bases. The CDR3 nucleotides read TGCAGTGTAGGAGGTTTGGACGAGCAGTACTTC. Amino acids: CSVGGLDEQYF.

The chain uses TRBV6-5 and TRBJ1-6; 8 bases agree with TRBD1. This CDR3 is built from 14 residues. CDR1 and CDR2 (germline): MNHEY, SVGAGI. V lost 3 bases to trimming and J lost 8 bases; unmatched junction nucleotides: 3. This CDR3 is CASSYGTGDSPLHF. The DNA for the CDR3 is TGTGCCAGCAGTTATGGGACAGGTGATTCACCCCTCCACTTT.

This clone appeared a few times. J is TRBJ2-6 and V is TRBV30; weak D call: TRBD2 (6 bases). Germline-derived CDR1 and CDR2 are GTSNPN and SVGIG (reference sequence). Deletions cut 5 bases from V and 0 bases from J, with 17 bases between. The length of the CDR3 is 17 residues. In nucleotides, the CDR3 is TGTGCCTGGGACTCCCCGGGACTCAGCTCTGGGGCCAACGTCCTGACTTTC. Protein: CAWDSPGLSSGANVLTF.

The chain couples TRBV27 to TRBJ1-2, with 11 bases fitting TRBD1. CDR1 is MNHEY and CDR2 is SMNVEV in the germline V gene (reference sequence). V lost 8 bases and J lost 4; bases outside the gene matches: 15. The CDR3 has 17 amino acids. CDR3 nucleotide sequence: TGTGCCAGCGGGAGCCGGGACAGGGGGTTACCCGGCTATGGCTACACCTTC. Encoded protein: CASGSRDRGLPGYGYTF.